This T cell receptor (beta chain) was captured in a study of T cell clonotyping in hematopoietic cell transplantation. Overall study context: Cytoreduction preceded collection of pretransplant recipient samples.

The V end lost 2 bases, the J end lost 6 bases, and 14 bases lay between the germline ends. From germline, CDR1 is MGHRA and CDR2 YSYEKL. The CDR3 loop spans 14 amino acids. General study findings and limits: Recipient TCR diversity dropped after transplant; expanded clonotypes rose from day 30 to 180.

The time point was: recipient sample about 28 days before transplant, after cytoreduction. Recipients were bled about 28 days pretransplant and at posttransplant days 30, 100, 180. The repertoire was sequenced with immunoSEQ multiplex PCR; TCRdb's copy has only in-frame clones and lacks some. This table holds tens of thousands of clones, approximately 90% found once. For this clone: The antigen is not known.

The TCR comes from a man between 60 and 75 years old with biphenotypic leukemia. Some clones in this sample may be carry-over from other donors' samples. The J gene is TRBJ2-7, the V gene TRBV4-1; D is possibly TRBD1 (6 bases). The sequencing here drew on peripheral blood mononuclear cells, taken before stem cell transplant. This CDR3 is CASSQLQGAGEQYF. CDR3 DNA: TGCGCCAGCAGCCAATTACAGGGCGCGGGCGAGCAGTACTTC.